This T cell receptor beta chain was sequenced for a study of blood T cell repertoires in COVID-19. For the study at large: COVID-19 samples collected from the United States, Italy and Spain covered acute and convalescent phases.

Assay: immunoSEQ multiplex PCR; the TCRdb copy retains only in-frame clones and omits some. The sample includes approximately 200,000 clones, around 88% of them seen just once. The V end lost 7 bases, the J end lost 4 bases, and 14 bases lay between the germline ends. Per the germline V gene, CDR1 is SNHLY and CDR2 is FYNNEI. This CDR3 contains 14 residues. The V gene is TRBV2, the J gene TRBJ2-1; tentative D call: TRBD1 (6 bases). The receptor comes from a woman in her thirties with acute or convalescent COVID-19. Sequencing was done on a sample of peripheral blood. The DNA for the CDR3 is TGTGCCAGCATCCGGGACATTCGGTACAATGAGCAGTTCTTC. Its protein is CASIRDIRYNEQFF.